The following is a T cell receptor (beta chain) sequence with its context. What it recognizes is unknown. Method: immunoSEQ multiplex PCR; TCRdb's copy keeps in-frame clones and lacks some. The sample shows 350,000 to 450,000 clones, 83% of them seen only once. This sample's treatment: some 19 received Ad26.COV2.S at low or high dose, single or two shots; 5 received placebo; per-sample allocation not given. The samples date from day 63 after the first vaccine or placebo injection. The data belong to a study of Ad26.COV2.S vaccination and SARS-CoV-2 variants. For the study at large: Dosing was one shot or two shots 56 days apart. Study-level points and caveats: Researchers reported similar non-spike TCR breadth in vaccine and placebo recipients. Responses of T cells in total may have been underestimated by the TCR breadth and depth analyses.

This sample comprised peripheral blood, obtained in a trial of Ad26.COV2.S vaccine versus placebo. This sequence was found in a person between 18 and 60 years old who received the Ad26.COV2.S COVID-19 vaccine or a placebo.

CDR3 residues: CASSFSSGSNEQYF. The CDR3 nucleotides are TGTGCCAGCAGCTTCTCTAGCGGGAGTAACGAGCAGTACTTC. This chain links TRBV5-4 with TRBJ2-7; 10 bases are a match to TRBD2. The V and J ends lost 2 bases and 5 bases, in that order; junction bases with no gene match: 4. There are 14 residues in the CDR3. Per germline, CDR1 SGHNT and CDR2 YYREEE (reference sequence).